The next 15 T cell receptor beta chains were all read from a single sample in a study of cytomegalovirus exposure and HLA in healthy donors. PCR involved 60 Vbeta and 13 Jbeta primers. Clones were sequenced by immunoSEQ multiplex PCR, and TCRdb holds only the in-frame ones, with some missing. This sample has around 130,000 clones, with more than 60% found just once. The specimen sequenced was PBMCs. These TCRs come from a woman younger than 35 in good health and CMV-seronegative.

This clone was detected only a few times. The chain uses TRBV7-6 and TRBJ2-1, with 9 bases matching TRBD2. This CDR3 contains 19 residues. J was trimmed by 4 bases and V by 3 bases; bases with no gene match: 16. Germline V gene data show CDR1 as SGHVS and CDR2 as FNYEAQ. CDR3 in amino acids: CASSFLFFGREGGYNEQFF. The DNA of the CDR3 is TGTGCCAGCAGCTTCCTTTTTTTTGGGCGGGAGGGGGGTTACAATGAGCAGTTCTTC.

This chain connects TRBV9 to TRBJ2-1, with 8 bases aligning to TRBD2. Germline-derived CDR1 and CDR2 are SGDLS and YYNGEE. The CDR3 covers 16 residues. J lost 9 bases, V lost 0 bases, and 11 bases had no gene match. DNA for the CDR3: TGTGCCAGCAGCGTAGACGGGAGCGGGAGTATCGGTGAGCAGTTCTTC. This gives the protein CASSVDGSGSIGEQFF.

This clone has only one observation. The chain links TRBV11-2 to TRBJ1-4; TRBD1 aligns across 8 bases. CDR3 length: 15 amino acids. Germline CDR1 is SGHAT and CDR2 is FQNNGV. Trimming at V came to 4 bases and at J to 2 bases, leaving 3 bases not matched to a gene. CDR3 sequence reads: CASSYGTGTNEKLFF. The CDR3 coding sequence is TGTGCCAGCAGCTACGGGACAGGCACTAATGAAAAACTGTTTTTT.

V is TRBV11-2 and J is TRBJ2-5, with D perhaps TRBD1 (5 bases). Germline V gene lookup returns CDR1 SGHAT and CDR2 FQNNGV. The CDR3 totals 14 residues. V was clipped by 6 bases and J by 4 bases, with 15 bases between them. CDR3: CASRLGATRETQYF. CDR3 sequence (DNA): TGTGCCAGCAGGCTTGGGGCCACCCGAGAGACCCAGTACTTC. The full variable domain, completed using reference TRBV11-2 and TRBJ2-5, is EAGVAQSPRYKIIEKRQSVAFWCNPISGHATLYWYQQILGQGPKLLIQFQNNGVVDDSQLPKDRFSAERLKGVDSTLKIQPAKLEDSAVYLCASRLGATRETQYFGPGTRLLVL.

DNA for the CDR3: TGTGCCAGTCAGGGCCCACTCTTCTATGGCTACACCTTC. Encoded protein: CASQGPLFYGYTF. The chain has TRBV6-1 and TRBJ1-2; perhaps TRBD1 as D (5 bases). The CDR3 covers 13 residues. In germline, CDR1 is MNHNS, CDR2 SASEGT. The V end lost 9 bases, the J end lost 4 bases, and 15 bases lay between the germline ends.

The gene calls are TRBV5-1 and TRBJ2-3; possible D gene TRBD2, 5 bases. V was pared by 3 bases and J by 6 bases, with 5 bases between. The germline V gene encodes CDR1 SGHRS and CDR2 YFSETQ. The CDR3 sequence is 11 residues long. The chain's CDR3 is CASSWEDTQYF. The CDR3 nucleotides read TGCGCCAGCAGCTGGGAGGATACGCAGTATTTT.

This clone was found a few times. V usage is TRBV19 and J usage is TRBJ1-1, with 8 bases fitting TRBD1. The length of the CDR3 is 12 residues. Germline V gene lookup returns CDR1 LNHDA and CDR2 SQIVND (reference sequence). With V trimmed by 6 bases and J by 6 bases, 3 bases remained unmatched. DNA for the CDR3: TGTGCCAGTAGGGACAGGGAGGCTGAAGCTTTCTTT. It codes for CASRDREAEAFF.

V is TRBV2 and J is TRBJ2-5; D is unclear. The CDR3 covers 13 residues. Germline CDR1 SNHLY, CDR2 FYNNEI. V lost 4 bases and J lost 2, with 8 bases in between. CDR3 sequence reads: CASSVWHQETQYF. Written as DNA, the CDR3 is TGTGCCAGCAGTGTATGGCATCAAGAGACCCAGTACTTC.

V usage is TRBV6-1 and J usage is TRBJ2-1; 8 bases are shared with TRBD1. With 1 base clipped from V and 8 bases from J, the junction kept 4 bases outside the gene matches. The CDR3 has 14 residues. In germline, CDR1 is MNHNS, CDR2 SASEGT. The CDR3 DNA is TGTGCCAGCAGTGAAGGGCAGGGGGCCGATGAGCAGTTCTTC. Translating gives CASSEGQGADEQFF.

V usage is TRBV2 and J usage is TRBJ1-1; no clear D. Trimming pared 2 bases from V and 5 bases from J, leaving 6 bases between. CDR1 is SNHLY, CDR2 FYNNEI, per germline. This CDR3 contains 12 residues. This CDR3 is CASSERITEAFF. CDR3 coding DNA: TGTGCCAGCAGTGAACGTATTACTGAAGCTTTCTTT.

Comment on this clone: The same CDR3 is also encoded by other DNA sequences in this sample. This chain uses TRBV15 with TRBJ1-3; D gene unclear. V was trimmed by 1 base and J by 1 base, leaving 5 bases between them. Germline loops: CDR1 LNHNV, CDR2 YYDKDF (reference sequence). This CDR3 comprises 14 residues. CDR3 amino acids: CATSRAGSGNTIYF. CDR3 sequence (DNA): TGTGCCACCAGCAGAGCGGGGTCTGGAAACACCATATATTTT. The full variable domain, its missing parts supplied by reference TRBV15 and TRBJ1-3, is DAMVIQNPRYQVTQFGKPVTLSCSQTLNHNVMYWYQQKSSQAPKLLFHYYDKDFNNEADTPDNFQSRRPNTSFCFLDIRSPGLGDTAMYLCATSRAGSGNTIYFGEGSWLTVV.

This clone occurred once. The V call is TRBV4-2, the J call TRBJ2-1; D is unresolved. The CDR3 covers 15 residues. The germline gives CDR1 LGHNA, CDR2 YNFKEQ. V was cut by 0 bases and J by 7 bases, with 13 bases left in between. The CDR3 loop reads CASSQDLTARNEQFF. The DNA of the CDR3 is TGTGCCAGCAGCCAAGATCTAACAGCCCGGAATGAGCAGTTCTTC.

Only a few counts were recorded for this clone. The CDR3 nucleotides are TGTGCCAGCAGCCCCGACCGCGGGGGCTGGAACACTGAAGCTTTCTTT. Protein sequence: CASSPDRGGWNTEAFF. This chain connects TRBV4-2 to TRBJ1-1; the D gene is possibly TRBD1 (6 bases). Trimming cost V 4 bases and J 1 base, with 16 bases left between them. This CDR3 has 16 residues. The V gene's germline CDR1 is LGHNA and CDR2 YNFKEQ.

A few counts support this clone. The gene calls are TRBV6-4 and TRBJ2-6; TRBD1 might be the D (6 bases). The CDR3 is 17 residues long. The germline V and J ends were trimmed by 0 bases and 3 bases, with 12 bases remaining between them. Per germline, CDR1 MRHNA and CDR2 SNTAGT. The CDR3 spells CASSDSAQGFGANVLTF. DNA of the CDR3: TGTGCCAGCAGTGACTCGGCACAGGGATTTGGGGCCAACGTCCTGACTTTC.

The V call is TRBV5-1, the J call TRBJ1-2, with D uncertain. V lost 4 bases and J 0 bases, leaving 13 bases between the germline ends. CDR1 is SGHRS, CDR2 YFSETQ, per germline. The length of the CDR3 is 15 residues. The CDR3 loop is CASSAYRDSNYGYTF. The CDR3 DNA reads TGCGCCAGCAGCGCCTACAGAGATTCTAACTATGGCTACACCTTC.